This TCR beta chain originates from a study of persistence of HIV-infected CD4 T cells. Across the whole study: A median of about 8 years of suppressive ART preceded sampling. General study findings and limits: TCR analyses could not target the rare provirus-carrying CMV-responding cells.

Details on this clone: Its cognate antigen is unknown.

The libraries were made with immunoSEQ version 4 in survey mode. Each sample used up to about 1 ug genomic DNA diluted to roughly 10 ng/uL. Some clones are missing from TCRdb's copy, which holds only in-frame ones; the method was immunoSEQ multiplex PCR. This table has 15,000 to 20,000 clones, about 65% appearing once. Cells were stimulated with CMV-infected fibroblast lysates at approximately 10 ug/mL. Sorting of responding CD4+ T cells relied on upregulated CD40 ligand together with CD69. Anti-CD28/CD49d costimulation, CD40-blocking antibody and enfuvirtide were given to CD8-depleted PBMCs for 15 to 20 hours. The germline gives CDR1 SGHKS, CDR2 YYEKEE (reference sequence). The CDR3 covers 15 residues. Trimming took 0 bases from V and 4 from J; bases not matched to a gene: 2.

This TCR was sampled from an adult woman with HIV who was CMV-seropositive. V usage is TRBV5-5 and J usage is TRBJ2-3; 10 bases line up with TRBD1. The source was CD4+ T cells sorted from PBMCs after roughly 19-hour stimulation, collected from a patient who received antiretroviral therapy. CDR3 in DNA: TGTGCCAGCAGCTTGGGGGACAGGGGTTCAGATACGCAGTATTTT. Translation gives CASSLGDRGSDTQYF. Complete variable domain (other parts from reference TRBV5-5 and TRBJ2-3): DAGVTQSPTHLIKTRGQQVTLRCSPISGHKSVSWYQQVLGQGPQFIFQYYEKEERGRGNFPDRFSARQFPNYSSELNVNALLLGDSALYLCASSLGDRGSDTQYFGPGTRLTVL.